This T cell receptor beta chain originates from a study of relationships among human T cell subsets. Study conclusions and caveats: Over 50% of CD8+ cytotoxic sequences were in clones over 100 reads; regulatory and Th2 had few. Some CD4+CD8+ double-positive cells may remain after bead sorting. No significant subset differences appeared in V, D, J use, CDR3 length or N-additions. Many CDR3s were shared across Th1, Th2 and regulatory subsets.

In regard to this clonotype: Its antigen is undetermined.

From pooled CD4+ and CD8+ T cells, anti-CD45RA microbeads isolated naive plus transitional cells. CDR1 SEHNR and CDR2 FQNEAQ come from the germline V gene (reference sequence). Trimming at V came to 2 bases and at J to 6 bases, leaving 9 bases not matched to a gene. The CDR3 totals 16 residues. Semiquantitative ARM-PCR amplified T cell receptor alpha and beta CDR3 regions from mRNA. Tagged nested gene-specific primers were used first, then communal superprimers amplified exponentially. Using its own MiXCR run on the multiplex PCR reads, TCRdb lists one record per CDR3 protein. The data show roughly 7,600 distinct CDR3 sequences, around 64% seen once.

The V gene is TRBV7-9, the J gene TRBJ2-1, with TRBD2 matching 8 bases. The sample comprised naive and transitional (CD45RA+) T cells sorted from blood. The sequence was collected from a man aged 40-49 years in good health. CDR3 sequence (DNA): TGTGCCAGCAGCTTATACGGGAGGGCCCTCTCCAATGAGCAGTTCTTC. Its translation is CASSLYGRALSNEQFF.